This T cell receptor (beta chain) is from a study of blood T cells in healthy people across ages. Study at large: Per every two T cells, about one barcoded beta molecule was captured by template switching.

About this clonotype: Its specificity is unknown.

Per-sample yields of isolated PBMCs were at least 7 million. The CDR3 covers 18 residues. Study results and limitations: There were more naive CD4+ cells and higher diversity in long-lived donors than in aged donors.

A second about 7 to 11 cycle PCR used barcoded and J-beta primers. TCRdb ran MiXCR on the 5' RACE reads and lists one entry per CDR3 protein. The data show about 1,000,000 distinct CDR3 sequences, with 45% seen just once and 15% to 20% held by the top ten. V gene TRBV12-3 or TRBV12-4 combines with J gene TRBJ2-1; 9 bases map to TRBD2. The better agreement between TRBJ2-7 and the DNA end casts doubt on the J call. The sample consisted of blood. This sequence was found in a woman aged 55-69 years in good health. The CDR3 DNA follows: TGTGCCAGCAGTCGACTAGCGGAACTAACTTTTTCCTACAATGAGCAGTACTTC. It codes for CASSRLAELTFSYNEQYF.